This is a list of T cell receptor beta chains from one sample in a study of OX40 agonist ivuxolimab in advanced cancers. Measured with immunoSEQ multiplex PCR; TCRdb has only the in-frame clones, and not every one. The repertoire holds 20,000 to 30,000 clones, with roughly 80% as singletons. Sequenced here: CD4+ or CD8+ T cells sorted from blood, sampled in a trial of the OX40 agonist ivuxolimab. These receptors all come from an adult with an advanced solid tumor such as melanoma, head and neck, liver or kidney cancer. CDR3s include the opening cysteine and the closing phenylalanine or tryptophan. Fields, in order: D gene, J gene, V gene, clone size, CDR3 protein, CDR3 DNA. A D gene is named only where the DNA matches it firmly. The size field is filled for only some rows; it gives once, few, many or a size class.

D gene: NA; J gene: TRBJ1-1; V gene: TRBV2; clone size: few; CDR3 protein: CASSEMRVGGTAEAFF; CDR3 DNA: TGTGCCAGCAGTGAAATGAGGGTTGGGGGAACGGCTGAAGCTTTCTTT
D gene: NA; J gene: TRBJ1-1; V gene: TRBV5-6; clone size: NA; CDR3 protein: CASSLLRVLNTEAFF; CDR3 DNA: TGTGCCAGCAGCTTGCTCCGGGTATTGAACACTGAAGCTTTCTTT
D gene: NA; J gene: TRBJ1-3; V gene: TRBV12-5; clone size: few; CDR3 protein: CASGLNGNTIYF; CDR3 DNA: TGTGCTAGTGGTTTGAATGGAAACACCATATATTTT
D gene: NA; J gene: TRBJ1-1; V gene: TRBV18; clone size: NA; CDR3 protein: CASSDQGEAFF; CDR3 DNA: TGTGCCAGCTCAGACCAGGGTGAAGCTTTCTTT
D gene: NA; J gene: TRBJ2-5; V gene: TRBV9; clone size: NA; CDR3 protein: CASSLGAGLETQYF; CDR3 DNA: TGTGCCAGCAGCCTAGGGGCGGGCCTGGAGACCCAGTACTTC
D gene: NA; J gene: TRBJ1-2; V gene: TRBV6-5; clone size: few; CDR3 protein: CASSNRVDYGYTF; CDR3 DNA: TGTGCCAGCTCAAACAGGGTAGACTATGGCTACACCTTC
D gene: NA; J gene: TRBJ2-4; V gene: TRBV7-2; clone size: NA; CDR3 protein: CASSLAPQGKNIQYF; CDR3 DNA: TGTGCCAGCAGCTTAGCGCCCCAGGGGAAAAACATTCAGTACTTC
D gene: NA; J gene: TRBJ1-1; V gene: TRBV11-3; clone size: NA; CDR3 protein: CASSRAGGTNTEAFF; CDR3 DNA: TGTGCCAGCAGCAGAGCGGGGGGGACGAACACTGAAGCTTTCTTT
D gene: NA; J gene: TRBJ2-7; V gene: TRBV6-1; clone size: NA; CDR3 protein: CASSEAVQIYEQYF; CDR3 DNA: TGTGCCAGCAGTGAAGCGGTACAGATCTACGAGCAGTACTTC
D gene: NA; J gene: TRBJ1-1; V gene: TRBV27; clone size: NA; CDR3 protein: CASGSRGLGNTEAFF; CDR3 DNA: TGTGCCAGCGGGTCCAGGGGTTTAGGGAACACTGAAGCTTTCTTT
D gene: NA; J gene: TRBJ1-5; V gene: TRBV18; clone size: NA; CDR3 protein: CASSPLGAVGNQPQHF; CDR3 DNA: TGTGCCAGCTCACCCTTGGGGGCGGTGGGCAATCAGCCCCAGCATTTT
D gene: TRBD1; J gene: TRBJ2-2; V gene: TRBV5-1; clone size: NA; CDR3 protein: CASSFRDSSNTGELFF; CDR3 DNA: TGCGCCAGCAGCTTCCGGGACAGCTCGAACACCGGGGAGCTGTTTTTT
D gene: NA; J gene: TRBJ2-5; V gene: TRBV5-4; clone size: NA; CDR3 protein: CASSLRGPTGSETQYF; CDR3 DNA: TGTGCCAGCAGCTTGCGGGGCCCAACAGGGTCGGAGACCCAGTACTTC
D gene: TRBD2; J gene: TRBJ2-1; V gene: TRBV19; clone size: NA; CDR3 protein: CASSIARTSGNEQFF; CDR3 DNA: TGTGCCAGTAGTATAGCCCGGACTAGCGGGAATGAGCAGTTCTTC
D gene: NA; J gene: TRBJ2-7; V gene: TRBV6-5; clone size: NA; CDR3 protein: CASSYHYSSYEQYF; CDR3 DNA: TGTGCCAGCAGTTACCATTACAGCTCCTACGAGCAGTACTTC
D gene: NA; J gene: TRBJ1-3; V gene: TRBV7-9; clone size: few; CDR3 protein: CASSSQDHPGNTIYF; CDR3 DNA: TGTGCCAGCAGCTCGCAGGACCATCCCGGAAACACCATATATTTT
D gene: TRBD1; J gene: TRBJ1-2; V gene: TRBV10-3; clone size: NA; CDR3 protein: CAISDPGTGANYGYTF; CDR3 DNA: TGTGCCATCAGTGACCCCGGGACAGGAGCTAACTATGGCTACACCTTC
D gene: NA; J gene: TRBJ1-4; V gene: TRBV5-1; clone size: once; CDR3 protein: CASSPQGFGEKLFF; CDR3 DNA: TGCGCCAGCAGCCCCCAGGGGTTTGGAGAAAAACTGTTTTTT
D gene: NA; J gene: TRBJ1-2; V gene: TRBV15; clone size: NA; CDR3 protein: CATSARTAMGYTF; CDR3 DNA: TGTGCCACCAGCGCGCGGACGGCTATGGGCTACACCTTC
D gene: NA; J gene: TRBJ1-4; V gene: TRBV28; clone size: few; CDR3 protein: CATLRETNEKLFF; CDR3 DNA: TGTGCCACCCTCAGGGAAACTAATGAAAAACTGTTTTTT
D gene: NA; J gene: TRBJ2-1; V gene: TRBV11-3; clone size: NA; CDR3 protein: CASSFLFGVGNEQFF; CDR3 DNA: TGTGCCAGCAGCTTCCTGTTCGGGGTAGGAAATGAGCAGTTCTTC
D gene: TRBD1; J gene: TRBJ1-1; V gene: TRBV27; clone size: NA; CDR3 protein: CASSLSPGGNTEAFF; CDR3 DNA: TGTGCCAGCAGTTTATCGCCAGGGGGGAACACTGAAGCTTTCTTT
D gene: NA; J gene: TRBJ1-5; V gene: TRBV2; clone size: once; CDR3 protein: CASSESGSPGLKGSSNQPQHF; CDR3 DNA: TGTGCCAGCAGTGAATCGGGGTCCCCGGGTCTTAAGGGTTCGAGCAATCAGCCCCAGCATTTT
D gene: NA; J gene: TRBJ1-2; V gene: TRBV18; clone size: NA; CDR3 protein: CASSPGTVRDYGYTF; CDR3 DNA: TGTGCCAGCTCACCGGGGACGGTGAGAGACTATGGCTACACCTTC
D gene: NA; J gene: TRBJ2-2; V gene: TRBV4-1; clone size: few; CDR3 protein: CASSQQSQNTGELFF; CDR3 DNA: TGCGCCAGCAGCCAACAATCTCAGAACACCGGGGAGCTGTTTTTT
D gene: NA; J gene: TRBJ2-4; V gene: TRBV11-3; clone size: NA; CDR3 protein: CASSHSRDFLAKNIQYF; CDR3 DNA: TGTGCCAGCAGCCATAGTAGGGATTTTCTAGCCAAAAACATTCAGTACTTC
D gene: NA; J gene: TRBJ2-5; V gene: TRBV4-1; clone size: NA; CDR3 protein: CASSHLFQETQYF; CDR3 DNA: TGCGCCAGCAGCCATCTATTCCAAGAGACCCAGTACTTC
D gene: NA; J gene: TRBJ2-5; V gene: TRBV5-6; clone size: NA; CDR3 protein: CASSSGGFSRETQYF; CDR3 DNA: TGTGCCAGCAGCTCGGGGGGCTTTTCCCGAGAGACCCAGTACTTC
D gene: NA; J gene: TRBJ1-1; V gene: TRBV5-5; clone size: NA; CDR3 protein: CASNTGRAEAFF; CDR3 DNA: TGTGCCAGCAACACAGGGAGGGCTGAAGCTTTCTTT
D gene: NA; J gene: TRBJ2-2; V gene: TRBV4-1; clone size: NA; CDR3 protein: CASRGGPGELFF; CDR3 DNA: TGCGCCAGCAGGGGGGGCCCCGGGGAGCTGTTTTTT
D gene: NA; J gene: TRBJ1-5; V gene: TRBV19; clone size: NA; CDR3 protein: CASTAGLHKNF; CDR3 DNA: TGTGCCAGTACGGCCGGGCTCCACAAGAATTTT
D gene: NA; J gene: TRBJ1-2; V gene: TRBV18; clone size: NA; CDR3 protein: CASSPRLDNYGYTF; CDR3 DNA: TGTGCCAGCTCACCACGGCTAGATAACTATGGCTACACCTTC
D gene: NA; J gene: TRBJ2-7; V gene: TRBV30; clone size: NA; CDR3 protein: CAWRGPVGLNEQYF; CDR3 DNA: TGTGCCTGGAGAGGGCCTGTAGGGCTTAACGAGCAGTACTTC
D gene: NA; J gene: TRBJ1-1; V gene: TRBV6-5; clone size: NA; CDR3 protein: CASSPQGYTEAFF; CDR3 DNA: TGTGCCAGCAGTCCTCAGGGATACACTGAAGCTTTCTTT
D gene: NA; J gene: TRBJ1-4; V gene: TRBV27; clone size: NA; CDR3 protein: CASSPQGFEGEKLFF; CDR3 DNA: TGTGCCAGCAGCCCTCAGGGGTTTGAGGGAGAAAAACTGTTTTTT
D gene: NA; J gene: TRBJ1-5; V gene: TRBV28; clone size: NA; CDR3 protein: CASSLRVSNQPQHF; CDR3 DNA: TGTGCCAGCAGTTTGAGGGTTAGCAATCAGCCCCAGCATTTT
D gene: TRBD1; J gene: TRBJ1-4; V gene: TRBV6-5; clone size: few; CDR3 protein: CASSSGQEGEKLFF; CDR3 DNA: TGTGCCAGCAGCTCCGGACAGGAGGGGGAAAAACTGTTTTTT
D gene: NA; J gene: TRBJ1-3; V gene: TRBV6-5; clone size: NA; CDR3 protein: CASSITLEGGNTIYF; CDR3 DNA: TGTGCCAGCAGTATCACTTTAGAGGGGGGAAACACCATATATTTT
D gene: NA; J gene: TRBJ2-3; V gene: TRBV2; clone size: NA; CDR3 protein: CASSAGPHSTDTQYF; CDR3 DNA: TGTGCCAGCAGCGCAGGACCCCATAGCACAGATACGCAGTATTTT
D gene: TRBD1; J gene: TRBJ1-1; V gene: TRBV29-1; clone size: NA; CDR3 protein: CSAIPRGRGNTEAFF; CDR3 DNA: TGCAGCGCAATACCTAGGGGGCGTGGGAACACTGAAGCTTTCTTT
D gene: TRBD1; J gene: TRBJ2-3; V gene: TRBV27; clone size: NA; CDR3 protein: CASRRRDRATDTQYF; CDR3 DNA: TGTGCCAGCAGACGCCGGGACAGGGCAACAGATACGCAGTATTTT
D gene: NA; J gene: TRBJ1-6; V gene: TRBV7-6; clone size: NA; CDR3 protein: CASSLTTGDSPLHF; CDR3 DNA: TGTGCCAGCAGCTTAACGACGGGAGATTCACCCCTCCACTTT
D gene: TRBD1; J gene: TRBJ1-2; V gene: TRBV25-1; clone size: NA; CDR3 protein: CASSEDRGGYTF; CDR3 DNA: TGTGCCAGCAGTGAGGACAGGGGTGGCTACACCTTC
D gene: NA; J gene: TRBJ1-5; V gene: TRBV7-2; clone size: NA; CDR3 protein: CASSSSGTRGNQPQHF; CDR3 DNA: TGTGCCAGCAGCTCATCGGGGACAAGGGGCAATCAGCCCCAGCATTTT
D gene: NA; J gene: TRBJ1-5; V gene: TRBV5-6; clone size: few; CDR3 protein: CASSAGLGQPQHF; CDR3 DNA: TGTGCCAGCAGCGCAGGCTTGGGTCAGCCCCAGCATTTT
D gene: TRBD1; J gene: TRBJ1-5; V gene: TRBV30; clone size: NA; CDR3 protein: CAWSRDSISNQPQHF; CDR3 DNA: TGTGCCTGGAGTCGGGACAGTATTAGCAATCAGCCCCAGCATTTT
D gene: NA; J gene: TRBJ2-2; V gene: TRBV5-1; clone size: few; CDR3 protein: CASSLVGANTGELFF; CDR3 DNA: TGCGCCAGCAGCTTGGTGGGGGCGAACACCGGGGAGCTGTTTTTT
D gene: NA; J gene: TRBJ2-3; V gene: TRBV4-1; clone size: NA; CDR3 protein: CASSQVISDTQYF; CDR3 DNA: TGCGCCAGCAGCCAAGTCATCTCGGATACGCAGTATTTT
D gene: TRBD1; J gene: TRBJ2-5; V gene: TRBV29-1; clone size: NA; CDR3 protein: CSVRTGLGETQYF; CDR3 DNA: TGCAGCGTCAGGACAGGGTTGGGAGAGACCCAGTACTTC
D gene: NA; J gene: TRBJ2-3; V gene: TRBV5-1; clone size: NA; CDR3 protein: CASSLATSAPTDTQYF; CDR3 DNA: TGCGCCAGCAGTCTCGCGACCTCCGCGCCAACAGATACGCAGTATTTT
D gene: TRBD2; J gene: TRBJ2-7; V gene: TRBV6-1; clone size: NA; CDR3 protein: CASSADSGKKYF; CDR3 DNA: TGTGCCAGCAGTGCGGATAGCGGGAAGAAGTACTTC
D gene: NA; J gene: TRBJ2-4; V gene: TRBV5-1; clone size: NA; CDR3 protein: CASSLGGENPRRNIQYF; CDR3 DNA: TGCGCCAGCAGCTTGGGGGGGGAAAACCCCCGAAGGAACATTCAGTACTTC
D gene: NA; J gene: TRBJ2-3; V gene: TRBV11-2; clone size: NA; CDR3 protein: CASSFTDTQYF; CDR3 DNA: TGTGCCAGCAGCTTCACAGATACGCAGTATTTT
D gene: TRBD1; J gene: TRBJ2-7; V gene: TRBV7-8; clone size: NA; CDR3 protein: CASSLTGQGYNEQYF; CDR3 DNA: TGTGCCAGCAGCTTGACGGGACAGGGTTACAACGAGCAGTACTTC
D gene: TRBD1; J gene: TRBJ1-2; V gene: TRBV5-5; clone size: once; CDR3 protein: CASSPGTVVGNYGYTF; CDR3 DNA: TGTGCCAGCAGCCCCGGGACAGTGGTCGGAAACTATGGCTACACCTTC
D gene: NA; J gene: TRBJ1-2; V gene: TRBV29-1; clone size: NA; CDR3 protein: CSVPSKGSAVTYTF; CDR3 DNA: TGCAGCGTTCCCTCTAAAGGGAGCGCTGTCACCTACACCTTC
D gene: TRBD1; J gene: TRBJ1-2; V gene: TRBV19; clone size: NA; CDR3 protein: CATAGQLYGYTF; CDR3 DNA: TGTGCCACAGCGGGACAGTTATATGGCTACACCTTC